This record looks at one T cell receptor (beta chain) sequence and its context. TCRdb recomputed calls from the 5' RACE reads with MiXCR, one row per CDR3 protein. The sample lists 1.5 million to 2 million distinct CDR3 sequences, about 30% occurring once. These data come from a study of identical twins. CDR1 and CDR2 (germline): SGHRS, YFSETQ. V shed 3 bases and J 10 bases; nucleotides not matched to a gene: 6. The CDR3 spans 13 residues. The gene calls are TRBV5-1 and TRBJ2-1; 8 bases map to TRBD1. The sequencing sample was made of cord blood. The clonotype comes from a newborn girl in good health. The CDR3 region has the DNA TGCGCCAGCAGCTGGACAGGGCGCTACGAGCAGTTCTTC. Residues: CASSWTGRYEQFF.